This T cell receptor (beta chain) was identified in a study of CD8+CD57+ T cells in acquired aplastic anemia. Overall study: Average DNA yield from sorted CD4+ and CD8+ cells was approximately 3 ug. Whole-study findings and limits: Between the patient and control groups, CD8+ Simpson's diversity did not differ significantly.

The study profiled TCR beta VDJ and CDR3 using genomic DNA as template. TCRdb re-derived calls from the reads in MiXCR, one entry per CDR3 protein. Of 150,000 to 200,000 distinct CDR3 sequences in the sample, around 65% are singletons; the top ten hold 46%. About this clonotype itself: What it binds is not known.

The CDR3 totals 15 residues. CDR1 is SGHTA and CDR2 is FQGNSA in the germline V gene. Trimming left V 6 bases short and J 4 bases short, with 19 bases between. Sequenced sample: sorted CD4+, CD8+, or CD8+CD57+ T cells (not recorded which) from PBMCs. The clonotype originates from a human donor with severe aplastic anemia or a healthy control (not recorded which). The chain links TRBV7-2 to TRBJ2-7, with D uncertain. The CDR3 region has the DNA TGTGCCAGCAGTTCCTCGTGGGTACCCGGATACGAGCAGTACTTC. Amino acids: CASSSSWVPGYEQYF.